This T cell receptor beta chain comes out of a study of T cells in tumors after PD-1 blockade. Sequencing was performed with immunoSEQ multiplex PCR; in TCRdb, only in-frame clones are kept and a portion is missing. The table has some 60,000 clones, roughly 77% seen once. The receptor was derived from a human donor with basal cell carcinoma. The specimen was PBMCs, collected before anti-PD-1 treatment.

The CDR3 sequence is CASSSDRGGEKLFF. Written as DNA, the CDR3 is TGTGCCAGCTCCTCGGACAGGGGCGGCGAAAAACTGTTTTTT. The chain is built from TRBV18 and TRBJ1-4; 9 bases line up with TRBD1. CDR1 is KGHSH and CDR2 is LQKENI in the germline V gene. The V segment lost 6 bases and the J segment 8 bases; nucleotides outside the gene matches: 7. The CDR3 is 14 residues long.